These T cell receptor beta chains were read from a single sample in a study of cytomegalovirus exposure and HLA in healthy donors. Data came from immunoSEQ multiplex PCR; TCRdb stores just in-frame clones and leaves some out. The data contain about 180,000 clones, roughly 85% of them singletons. Sequencing was carried out using PBMCs. Every receptor here comes from a man younger than 35 in good health and CMV-seropositive. Both conserved end residues are trimmed from each CDR3.

>TRBJ2-4|TRBV6-1
ASSSAGEVQY
>TRBJ2-5|TRBV7-9
ASSQIGTSGETQY
>TRBJ2-2|TRBV7-3
ASSLGQAGTGELF
>TRBJ2-7|TRBV6-5
ASSYSETAYEQY
>TRBJ1-2|TRBV2
ASSRTQSNYGYT
>TRBJ2-3|TRBV4-2
ASSQGASGSTDTQY
>TRBJ2-7|TRBV6-1
ASSEAQGGEQY
>TRBJ1-5|TRBV5-8
ASSLDRHYQPQH
>TRBJ2-7|TRBV30
AWSPGQGRYEQY
>TRBJ2-7|TRBV7-3
ASSLAGGAYEQY
>TRBJ2-7|TRBV7-2
ASSLGHVAGGYEQY
>TRBJ2-3|TRBV2
ASKRTSGPSDTQY
>TRBJ1-2|TRBV10-1
ASSEPLIPGQPIYGYT
>TRBJ1-1|TRBV10-3
AIKPAEGTPNTEAF
>TRBJ2-1|TRBV5-6
ASSSSGDEQF
>TRBJ1-1|TRBV27
ASSLLGAGRKNTEAF
>TRBJ2-2|TRBV9
ASSSTGELF
>TRBJ2-2|TRBV5-1
ASSLTGARTGELF
>TRBJ1-1|TRBV5-4
ASSSTGRTEAF
>TRBJ1-1|TRBV4-2
ASSQDGPNTEAF
>TRBJ1-2|TRBV27
ASSFTDRDGYT
>TRBJ1-5|TRBV14
ASSEGQGNQPQH
>TRBJ1-4|TRBV11-2
ASSLRTAVLNEKLF
>TRBJ2-3|TRBV4-2
ASSQDVPKRGATDTQY
>TRBJ1-1|TRBV13
ASSLTGYVNTEAF
>TRBJ2-3|TRBV6-1
ASSGPGLAGGDTQY
>TRBJ1-4|TRBV30
AWSGTVNEKLF